This section outlines one TCR beta chain sequence together with its context. The clone's antigen remains unknown. Base qualities are not at hand, and no much larger clone is one base apart. The CDR3 regions of human TCRbeta chains were analyzed by immunosequencing. The authors' pipeline ran thus. TCRs in the repertoires were matched against a reference library of SARS-CoV-2-specific TCRs that had been generated with the MIRA antigen-specificity platform. Breadth was defined as the fraction of unique TCRs that were SARS-CoV-2-associated, and depth was defined as the fraction of total T cells that were SARS-CoV-2-associated. Each spike-specific TCR was assigned to its reactive spike region and to a CD4 or CD8 class using the MIRA data. Log10-transformed breadth and depth values were compared by one-way ANOVA with Sidak's multiple comparisons tests. TCRdb provides this immuneACCESS table in a form limited to in-frame rearrangements. Some clones are lacking; in checked studies, under half of them reflect an unresolved V gene, and why the rest are absent is not known. That table is the source of V, J and clone size, and D and trimming were worked out from the DNA. Within this sample are 160,000 or so clones, with approximately 90% of them counted one time only. In total, the top ten clones hold approximately 2% of the sample.

From its cysteine to its phenylalanine, the CDR3 spans 18 amino acids. The CDR3 DNA has 54 bases and is translated from base 1. These data are taken from a study of T cell responses to AZD1222 COVID-19 vaccine (dated by TCRdb to the early 2020s). Background on the whole study: AZD1222 recipients with second doses at about 4 weeks or about 12 weeks were pooled, because spike-specific TCR depth and breadth did not differ between schedules. TCR sequencing was performed for roughly 240 trial participants, of whom about 200 were given two doses of AZD1222 and some 26 were given two doses of MenACWY control vaccine. Trial participants were enrolled by age into subgroups of 18-55, 56-69 and 70-plus years, and around 150, 28 and 57 TCR-sequenced participants, respectively, were included in these subgroups.

Here is what the overall study found, with its caveats: Participants were mostly white British and included more females than males, and it was suggested by the authors that clonal diversity may have been underestimated. Reportedly, almost half of the unique spike-specific TCRs recognized epitopes lying outside the regions that are mutated in the B.1.351 and B.1.1.7 variants. Conclusions about previously exposed vaccinees were limited because only six AZD1222 recipients were SARS-CoV-2 seropositive at baseline. The vaccine-associated CD4 TCRs covered the entire spike protein, and the dominant responses fell in regions 160-218 and 743-854. After two AZD1222 doses, spike-specific TCR breadth and depth were significantly higher than at day 0 and than in MenACWY recipients. The 56-69-year group was small, and its depth increase did not reach significance, likely because of low power. Because no day 14 peak-response samples were available, repertoires were characterized only after the peak T cell response.

Explained via the paper, the time point label denotes: baseline before first vaccination. The vaccinee samples were drawn from two UK trials, COV001 and COV002, one of which was a single-blind randomized controlled phase 2/3 trial testing AZD1222 (ChAdOx1 nCoV-19) in healthy adults. For TCRbeta chain sequencing, PBMC samples from trial participants were taken at day 0 and at day 28 after the second dose. The TCR sequence derives from an adult in good health. The chain is assembled from TRBV21-1 and TRBJ1-6; the tabulated D call, TRBD1, remains unverified against the DNA. TRBV21-1 is a documented pseudogene. Sequencing used peripheral blood, obtained on day 0 of AZD1222 vaccination. The bases read TGTGCCAGCAGCAAAGGCGAACCACAGGGGGTAGGCAATTCACCCCTCCACTTT. Its product reads: CASSKGEPQGVGNSPLHF.